The 6 T cell receptor beta chains below come from one sample, sequenced in a study of metastatic and nonmetastatic thyroid tumors. TCRdb reassembled clones from the PCR reads with MiXCR. The table has approximately 6,400 clones, 15% to 20% seen once; the top ten hold 8.5% to 14%. Until they underwent thyroid surgery, no patient had received any treatment. The sequenced sample was tumor tissue. These receptors were obtained from a male donor with papillary thyroid cancer or a benign thyroid nodule (not recorded which). Some clones in this sample may be carry-over from other donors' samples.

This clone was seen a handful of times. The V call is TRBV2, the J call TRBJ2-3; D is tentatively TRBD1 or TRBD2 (5 bases each). CDR3 length: 14 residues. CDR1 and CDR2 (germline): SNHLY, FYNNEI. V was cut by 6 bases and J by 3 bases, with 13 bases left in between. CDR3 coding DNA: TGTGCCAGCAGGGGAAGGGGACGTACAGATACGCAGTATTTT. It is translated as CASRGRGRTDTQYF.

The chain employs TRBV4-2 and TRBJ2-5; D not resolved. This CDR3 region has 18 residues. The ends were cut back, 0 bases at V and 0 bases at J, with 17 bases in the middle. Germline V gene lookup returns CDR1 LGHNA and CDR2 YNFKEQ. The DNA of the CDR3 is TGTGCCAGCAGCCAAGATATCACACAGTCACGGTACCAAGAGACCCAGTACTTC. The encoded protein is CASSQDITQSRYQETQYF.

In this sample, this clone is medium-sized. The V gene is TRBV7-3, the J gene TRBJ2-1; TRBD2 is a possible D gene (6 bases). Looked up from germline, CDR1 is SGHTA and CDR2 is FQGTGA. The V and J ends lost 4 bases and 12 bases respectively, with 13 bases between them. The CDR3 extends over 12 amino acids. The chain's CDR3 is CASSSAGEAQFF. In DNA, the CDR3 is TGTGCCAGCAGCTCCGCCGGGGAGGCGCAGTTCTTC.

This clone was counted ten times or more. The chain has TRBV29-1 and TRBJ2-1; the D gene is possibly TRBD1 (6 bases). Between the trimmed V and J ends, which lost 5 bases and 0 bases, there was a span of 11 bases. CDR3 length: 14 residues. Germline V lookup: CDR1 SQVTM, CDR2 ANQGSEA. The CDR3 DNA reads TGCAGCGTTTCCCCAGGGGTCTCCTACAATGAGCAGTTCTTC. Translating it yields CSVSPGVSYNEQFF.

The J gene is TRBJ2-3, the V gene TRBV30, with 14 positions matching TRBD2. V gave up 7 bases and J gave up 9 bases; unmatched junction bases: 9. The CDR3 is 14 residues long. The germline V gene encodes CDR1 GTSNPN and CDR2 SVGIG (reference sequence). The CDR3 DNA is TGTGCCTCCACCCCCGGGACTAGCGGGGGCACGCAGTATTTT. The encoded protein is CASTPGTSGGTQYF.

The sample holds many counts of this clone. This chain connects TRBV7-8 to TRBJ1-5; 7 bases align to TRBD1. Germline V CDR1 and CDR2: SGHVS, FQNEAQ. Unmatched junction bases numbered 4, after V lost 0 bases and J lost 5 bases. This CDR3 has 15 amino acids. CDR3 loop: CASSLATDRYQPQHF. The CDR3 nucleotides read TGTGCCAGCAGCTTAGCGACGGACAGGTATCAGCCCCAGCATTTT.